This TCR beta chain was found in a study of OX40 agonist ivuxolimab in advanced cancers. The overall study: Across the patients, intravenous ivuxolimab was delivered every 2 weeks at 0.01 to 10 mg/kg. Study-wide results and limits: Compared with CD4+, CD8+ T cells on average had more expanded clones. Expansion of clones was among the lowest in partial responders at 0.1-3.0 mg/kg.

Using immunoSEQ multiplex PCR, the repertoire was profiled, and TCRdb retains in-frame clones only, with some absent. Of fewer than 95,000 clones detected, roughly 90% appear once; the ten largest clones hold under 4%. Germline V CDR1 and CDR2: MNHEY, SMNVEV (reference sequence). The germline V and J ends were trimmed by 3 bases and 6 bases, with 2 bases remaining between them. This CDR3 is 10 amino acids long. About this clone: No antigen is known for it.

Patients had blood sampled at baseline and again on cycle 4 day 1 and cycle 7 day 1. This receptor was identified in an adult with an advanced solid tumor such as melanoma, head and neck, liver or kidney cancer. The sample in question was CD4+ or CD8+ T cells sorted from blood, obtained in a trial of the OX40 agonist ivuxolimab. The V call is TRBV27, the J call TRBJ1-1; D gene uncertain. The CDR3 region has the DNA TGTGCCAGCAGTTTGGCTGAAGCTTTCTTT. Translating it yields CASSLAEAFF.